This record concerns one TCR beta chain sequence. Its antigen remains undetermined. Base qualities are missing; no much larger clone stands one base away. These data come from a study of OX40 agonist ivuxolimab in advanced cancers. A note on the overall study: Ivuxolimab was an agonistic, fully human IgG2 monoclonal antibody directed against OX40 (CD134), a costimulatory receptor. Intravenous ivuxolimab was administered to patients every 2 weeks at six dose levels: 0.01, 0.1, 0.3, 1.5, 3 and 10 mg/kg. Among the approximately 54 dose-escalation patients, roughly 20 had hepatocellular carcinoma, around 15 melanoma, 9 renal cell carcinoma and 9 head and neck cancer. A male proportion of around 83% and a mean age of roughly 58 years, ranging from roughly 23 to 80, were recorded for the dose-escalation cohort. Patients were allowed to have had prior anti-PD-1, anti-PD-L1 or anti-CTLA-4 therapy, and around 40% of the dose-escalation patients had previously received checkpoint inhibitors. Three dose-escalation patients achieved partial responses, one with hepatocellular carcinoma and two with cutaneous melanoma. Peripheral TCRbeta sequencing aimed to test whether ivuxolimab altered TCR sequence diversity and caused clonal T-cell expansion. The paper describes the monotherapy dose-escalation part (N of about 55 patients) of the phase I trial of ivuxolimab. The research as a whole found: Low levels of normalized T-cell clonal expansion were also shown by some nonresponding patients. Partial responders in the 0.1-3.0 mg/kg groups had among the lowest normalized peripheral clonal expansion, especially among CD8+ T cells. On average, CD8+ T cells showed more expanded clones than CD4+ T cells after ivuxolimab. The antigen specificity of the peripheral T cells that underwent clonal expansion was not determined. Clonal expansion of both CD4+ and CD8+ blood T cells was observed from baseline to week 6 at doses 0.1 to 3.0 mg/kg.

Genomic DNA was extracted from sorted cells for sequencing of the TCRbeta CDR3 region. The immunoSEQ Assay was used to sequence the TCRbeta CDR3 regions. Imported from immuneACCESS, the table was reduced by TCRdb to in-frame sequences with V and J called. These copies leave out some clones; in studies compared against another copy, an unresolved V gene accounts for under half, and the cause of the remainder is not known. This sample holds over 70,000 clones; around 93% were observed only once. Together, the top ten hold about 13% of the sample. Taken from cysteine to phenylalanine, the CDR3 has 16 residues. Just the 48-base CDR3 DNA is kept, in frame starting at base 1. V trim: 0 bases; J trim: 2 bases; unmatched bases: 7. In the germline V gene (reference sequence), CDR1 corresponds to LNHDA and CDR2 to SQIVND. Patients with autoimmune disease history or receiving systemic immunosuppression were excluded from the trial. Peripheral blood for TCR sequencing was drawn from every dose cohort at baseline, at cycle 4 day 1 and at cycle 7 day 1. Samples were obtained from an open-label, multicenter, first-in-human phase I dose-escalation trial of ivuxolimab. The trial enrolled adults with locally advanced or metastatic head and neck squamous cell, hepatocellular, melanoma or renal cell carcinoma. Before TCR sequencing, CD4+ T cells and CD8+ T cells were sorted from peripheral blood as separate populations.

This sequence originates from an adult with an advanced solid tumor such as melanoma, head and neck, liver or kidney cancer. This sequence uses TRBV19 and TRBJ2-7; 7 central nucleotides agree with TRBD1. The input for sequencing was CD4+ or CD8+ T cells sorted from blood, taken in a trial of the OX40 agonist ivuxolimab. The nucleotides read TGTGCCAGTAGTATAGATCTGACAGGGTCCGCCTACGAGCAGTACTTC. Translated, this gives CASSIDLTGSAYEQYF.